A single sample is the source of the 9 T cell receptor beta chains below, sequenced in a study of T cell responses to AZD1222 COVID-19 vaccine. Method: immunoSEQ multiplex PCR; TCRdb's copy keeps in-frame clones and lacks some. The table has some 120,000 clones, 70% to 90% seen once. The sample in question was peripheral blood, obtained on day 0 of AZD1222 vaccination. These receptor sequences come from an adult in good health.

The CDR3 sequence is CASSEGGLSSYNSPLHF. The CDR3 DNA reads TGTGCCAGCAGTGAAGGGGGATTGAGCTCCTATAATTCACCCCTCCACTTT. The chain carries TRBV2 and TRBJ1-6; D gene uncertain. CDR1 is SNHLY and CDR2 is FYNNEI in the germline V gene. Trimming cost V 1 base and J 0 bases, with 10 bases left between them. This CDR3 region has 17 residues.

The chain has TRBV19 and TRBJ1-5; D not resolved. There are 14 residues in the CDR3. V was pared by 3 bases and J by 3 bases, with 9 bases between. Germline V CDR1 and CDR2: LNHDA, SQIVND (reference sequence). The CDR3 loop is CASSMVEYNQPQHF. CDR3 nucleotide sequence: TGTGCCAGTAGTATGGTGGAATACAATCAGCCCCAGCATTTT.

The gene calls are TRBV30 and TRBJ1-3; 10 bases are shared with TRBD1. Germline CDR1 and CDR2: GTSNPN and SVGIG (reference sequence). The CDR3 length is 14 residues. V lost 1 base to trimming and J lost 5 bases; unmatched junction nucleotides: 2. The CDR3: CAWSGGQGRNTIYF. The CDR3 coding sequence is TGTGCCTGGAGTGGGGGACAGGGGCGAAACACCATATATTTT.

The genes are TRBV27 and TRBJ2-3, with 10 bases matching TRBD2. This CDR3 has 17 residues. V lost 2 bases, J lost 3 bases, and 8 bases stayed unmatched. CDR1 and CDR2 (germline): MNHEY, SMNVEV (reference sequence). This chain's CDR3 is CASSLKGLATGTDTQYF. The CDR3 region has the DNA TGTGCCAGCAGTTTAAAGGGACTAGCGACGGGGACAGATACGCAGTATTTT.

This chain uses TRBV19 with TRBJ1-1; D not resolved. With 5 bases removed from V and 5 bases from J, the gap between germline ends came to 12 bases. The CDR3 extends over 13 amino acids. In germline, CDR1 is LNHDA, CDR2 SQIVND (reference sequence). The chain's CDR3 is CASSGLGGTEAFF. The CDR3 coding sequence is TGTGCCAGTAGTGGTTTGGGAGGGACTGAAGCTTTCTTT.

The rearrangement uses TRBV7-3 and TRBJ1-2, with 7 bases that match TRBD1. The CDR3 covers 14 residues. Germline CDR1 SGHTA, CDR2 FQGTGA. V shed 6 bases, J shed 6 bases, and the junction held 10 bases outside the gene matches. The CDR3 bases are TGTGCCAGCAGTCGAGGGGGCTCGTTTGATGGCTACACCTTC. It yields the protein CASSRGGSFDGYTF.

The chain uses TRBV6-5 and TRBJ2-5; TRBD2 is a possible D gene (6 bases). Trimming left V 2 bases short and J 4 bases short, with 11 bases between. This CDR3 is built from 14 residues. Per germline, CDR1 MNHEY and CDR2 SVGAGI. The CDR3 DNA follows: TGTGCCAGCAGTTACGGGGGGATGGGAGAGACCCAGTACTTC. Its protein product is CASSYGGMGETQYF.

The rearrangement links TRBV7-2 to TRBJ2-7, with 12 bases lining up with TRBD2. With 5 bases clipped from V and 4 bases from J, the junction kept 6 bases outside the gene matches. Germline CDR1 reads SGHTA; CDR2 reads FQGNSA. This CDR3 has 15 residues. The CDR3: CASSETSGRAYEQYF. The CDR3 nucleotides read TGTGCCAGCAGCGAGACTAGCGGGAGAGCGTACGAGCAGTACTTC.

CDR3 sequence reads: CASKGEGNTEAFF. The CDR3 DNA is TGTGCCAGCAAAGGAGAGGGGAATACTGAAGCTTTCTTT. The chain employs TRBV21-1 and TRBJ1-1. TRBV21-1 is designated a pseudogene. The CDR3 is 13 amino acids.